The 9 T cell receptor beta chains in this list originate from one sample, sequenced in a study of blood T cell repertoires in COVID-19. The data were produced by immunoSEQ multiplex PCR, yet TCRdb's version contains in-frame clones alone and is incomplete. In the table there are some 62,000 clones, approximately 88% of which are singletons. Input material: peripheral blood. The source of these receptors is a human donor in a cohort sampled during active COVID-19.

The chain employs TRBV7-9 and TRBJ2-7, with 9 nucleotides matching TRBD1. The CDR3 sequence is 13 residues long. Germline CDR1 reads SEHNR; CDR2 reads FQNEAQ (reference sequence). With 2 bases clipped from V and 10 bases from J, the junction kept 6 bases outside the gene matches. Written as DNA, the CDR3 is TGTGCCAGCAGCTTACAGGACAGGGGCCCCCAGTACTTC. It codes for CASSLQDRGPQYF.

This clone is a singleton in its sample. The rearrangement uses TRBV13 and TRBJ1-2, with TRBD1 matching over 7 bases. The V segment lost 4 bases and the J segment 11 bases; nucleotides outside the gene matches: 13. Germline V gene data show CDR1 as PRHDT and CDR2 as FYEKMQ (reference sequence). CDR3 length equals 14 residues. Here the CDR3 reads CASSSGTALRGYTF. CDR3 bases: TGTGCCAGCAGCTCCGGGACAGCTCTCCGGGGGTACACCTTC. Looking up the rest from reference TRBV13 and TRBJ1-2 gives the full variable domain: AAGVIQSPRHLIKEKRETATLKCYPIPRHDTVYWYQQGPGQDPQFLISFYEKMQSDKGSIPDRFSAQQFSDYHSELNMSSLELGDSALYFCASSSGTALRGYTFGSGTRLTVV.

The V call is TRBV27, the J call TRBJ2-3, with 7 bases aligning to TRBD2. CDR1 and CDR2 (germline): MNHEY, SMNVEV (reference sequence). The trim removed 5 bases at V and 4 bases at J, leaving 9 bases unmatched. There are 15 residues in the CDR3. The CDR3 region is CASSQAGSGPDTQYF. CDR3 DNA sequence: TGTGCCAGCAGTCAAGCGGGATCGGGCCCAGATACGCAGTATTTT.

V is TRBV4-2 and J is TRBJ2-3, with 10 bases matching TRBD2. CDR3 length: 18 amino acids. V lost 2 bases and J lost 5; bases outside the gene matches: 13. The germline CDR1 and CDR2 sequences are LGHNA and YNFKEQ. The CDR3 sequence is CASSQNSLAGGGRDTQYF. The CDR3 DNA sequence: TGTGCCAGCAGCCAAAATTCCTTAGCGGGAGGAGGCAGAGATACGCAGTATTTT.

The chain links TRBV24-1 to TRBJ1-5; 8 bases are shared with TRBD1. The CDR3 contains 14 residues. Germline-derived CDR1 and CDR2 are KGHDR and SFDVKD. The ends lost 6 bases at V and 4 bases at J; junction bases unmatched: 4. The CDR3 spells CATSRQGANQPQHF. DNA of the CDR3: TGTGCCACCAGTCGCCAGGGGGCGAATCAGCCCCAGCATTTT.

The chain joins TRBV6-5 to TRBJ2-5; TRBD1 matches 7 bases. This CDR3 spans 13 amino acids. Trimming removed 7 bases from V and 1 base from J; junction bases left unmatched: 3. Germline V CDR1 and CDR2: MNHEY, SVGAGI. In nucleotides, the CDR3 is TGTGCCAGCACCGGGACAGCCCAAGAGACCCAGTACTTC. It encodes CASTGTAQETQYF.

The chain uses TRBV3-1 (or the pseudogene TRBV3-2) and TRBJ1-5; 9 bases are shared with TRBD1. From germline, CDR1 is LGHDT and CDR2 YNNKEL (reference sequence). V shed 1 base and J 2 bases; nucleotides not matched to a gene: 0. The CDR3 totals 15 residues. The CDR3 loop reads CASSQGTGGNQPQHF. CDR3 nucleotides: TGTGCCAGCAGCCAAGGGACAGGGGGCAATCAGCCCCAGCATTTT.

The J gene is TRBJ1-1, the V gene TRBV2; TRBD1 matches at 7 bases. Germline CDR1 is SNHLY and CDR2 is FYNNEI. The trim removed 4 bases at V and 4 bases at J, leaving 6 bases unmatched. This CDR3 has 14 residues. In nucleotides, the CDR3 is TGTGCCAGCAGTGGGGGACAGCTTGCCACTGAAGCTTTCTTT. The encoded protein is CASSGGQLATEAFF.

The chain combines TRBV7-2 with TRBJ2-2, with TRBD1 as a possible D gene (6 bases). From germline, CDR1 is SGHTA and CDR2 FQGNSA. The V and J ends lost 6 bases and 7 bases respectively, with 12 bases between them. This CDR3 contains 13 residues. The CDR3 region has the DNA TGTGCCAGCAGTTGGACAGTTAGCGGGGAGCTGTTTTTT. Translation: CASSWTVSGELFF.